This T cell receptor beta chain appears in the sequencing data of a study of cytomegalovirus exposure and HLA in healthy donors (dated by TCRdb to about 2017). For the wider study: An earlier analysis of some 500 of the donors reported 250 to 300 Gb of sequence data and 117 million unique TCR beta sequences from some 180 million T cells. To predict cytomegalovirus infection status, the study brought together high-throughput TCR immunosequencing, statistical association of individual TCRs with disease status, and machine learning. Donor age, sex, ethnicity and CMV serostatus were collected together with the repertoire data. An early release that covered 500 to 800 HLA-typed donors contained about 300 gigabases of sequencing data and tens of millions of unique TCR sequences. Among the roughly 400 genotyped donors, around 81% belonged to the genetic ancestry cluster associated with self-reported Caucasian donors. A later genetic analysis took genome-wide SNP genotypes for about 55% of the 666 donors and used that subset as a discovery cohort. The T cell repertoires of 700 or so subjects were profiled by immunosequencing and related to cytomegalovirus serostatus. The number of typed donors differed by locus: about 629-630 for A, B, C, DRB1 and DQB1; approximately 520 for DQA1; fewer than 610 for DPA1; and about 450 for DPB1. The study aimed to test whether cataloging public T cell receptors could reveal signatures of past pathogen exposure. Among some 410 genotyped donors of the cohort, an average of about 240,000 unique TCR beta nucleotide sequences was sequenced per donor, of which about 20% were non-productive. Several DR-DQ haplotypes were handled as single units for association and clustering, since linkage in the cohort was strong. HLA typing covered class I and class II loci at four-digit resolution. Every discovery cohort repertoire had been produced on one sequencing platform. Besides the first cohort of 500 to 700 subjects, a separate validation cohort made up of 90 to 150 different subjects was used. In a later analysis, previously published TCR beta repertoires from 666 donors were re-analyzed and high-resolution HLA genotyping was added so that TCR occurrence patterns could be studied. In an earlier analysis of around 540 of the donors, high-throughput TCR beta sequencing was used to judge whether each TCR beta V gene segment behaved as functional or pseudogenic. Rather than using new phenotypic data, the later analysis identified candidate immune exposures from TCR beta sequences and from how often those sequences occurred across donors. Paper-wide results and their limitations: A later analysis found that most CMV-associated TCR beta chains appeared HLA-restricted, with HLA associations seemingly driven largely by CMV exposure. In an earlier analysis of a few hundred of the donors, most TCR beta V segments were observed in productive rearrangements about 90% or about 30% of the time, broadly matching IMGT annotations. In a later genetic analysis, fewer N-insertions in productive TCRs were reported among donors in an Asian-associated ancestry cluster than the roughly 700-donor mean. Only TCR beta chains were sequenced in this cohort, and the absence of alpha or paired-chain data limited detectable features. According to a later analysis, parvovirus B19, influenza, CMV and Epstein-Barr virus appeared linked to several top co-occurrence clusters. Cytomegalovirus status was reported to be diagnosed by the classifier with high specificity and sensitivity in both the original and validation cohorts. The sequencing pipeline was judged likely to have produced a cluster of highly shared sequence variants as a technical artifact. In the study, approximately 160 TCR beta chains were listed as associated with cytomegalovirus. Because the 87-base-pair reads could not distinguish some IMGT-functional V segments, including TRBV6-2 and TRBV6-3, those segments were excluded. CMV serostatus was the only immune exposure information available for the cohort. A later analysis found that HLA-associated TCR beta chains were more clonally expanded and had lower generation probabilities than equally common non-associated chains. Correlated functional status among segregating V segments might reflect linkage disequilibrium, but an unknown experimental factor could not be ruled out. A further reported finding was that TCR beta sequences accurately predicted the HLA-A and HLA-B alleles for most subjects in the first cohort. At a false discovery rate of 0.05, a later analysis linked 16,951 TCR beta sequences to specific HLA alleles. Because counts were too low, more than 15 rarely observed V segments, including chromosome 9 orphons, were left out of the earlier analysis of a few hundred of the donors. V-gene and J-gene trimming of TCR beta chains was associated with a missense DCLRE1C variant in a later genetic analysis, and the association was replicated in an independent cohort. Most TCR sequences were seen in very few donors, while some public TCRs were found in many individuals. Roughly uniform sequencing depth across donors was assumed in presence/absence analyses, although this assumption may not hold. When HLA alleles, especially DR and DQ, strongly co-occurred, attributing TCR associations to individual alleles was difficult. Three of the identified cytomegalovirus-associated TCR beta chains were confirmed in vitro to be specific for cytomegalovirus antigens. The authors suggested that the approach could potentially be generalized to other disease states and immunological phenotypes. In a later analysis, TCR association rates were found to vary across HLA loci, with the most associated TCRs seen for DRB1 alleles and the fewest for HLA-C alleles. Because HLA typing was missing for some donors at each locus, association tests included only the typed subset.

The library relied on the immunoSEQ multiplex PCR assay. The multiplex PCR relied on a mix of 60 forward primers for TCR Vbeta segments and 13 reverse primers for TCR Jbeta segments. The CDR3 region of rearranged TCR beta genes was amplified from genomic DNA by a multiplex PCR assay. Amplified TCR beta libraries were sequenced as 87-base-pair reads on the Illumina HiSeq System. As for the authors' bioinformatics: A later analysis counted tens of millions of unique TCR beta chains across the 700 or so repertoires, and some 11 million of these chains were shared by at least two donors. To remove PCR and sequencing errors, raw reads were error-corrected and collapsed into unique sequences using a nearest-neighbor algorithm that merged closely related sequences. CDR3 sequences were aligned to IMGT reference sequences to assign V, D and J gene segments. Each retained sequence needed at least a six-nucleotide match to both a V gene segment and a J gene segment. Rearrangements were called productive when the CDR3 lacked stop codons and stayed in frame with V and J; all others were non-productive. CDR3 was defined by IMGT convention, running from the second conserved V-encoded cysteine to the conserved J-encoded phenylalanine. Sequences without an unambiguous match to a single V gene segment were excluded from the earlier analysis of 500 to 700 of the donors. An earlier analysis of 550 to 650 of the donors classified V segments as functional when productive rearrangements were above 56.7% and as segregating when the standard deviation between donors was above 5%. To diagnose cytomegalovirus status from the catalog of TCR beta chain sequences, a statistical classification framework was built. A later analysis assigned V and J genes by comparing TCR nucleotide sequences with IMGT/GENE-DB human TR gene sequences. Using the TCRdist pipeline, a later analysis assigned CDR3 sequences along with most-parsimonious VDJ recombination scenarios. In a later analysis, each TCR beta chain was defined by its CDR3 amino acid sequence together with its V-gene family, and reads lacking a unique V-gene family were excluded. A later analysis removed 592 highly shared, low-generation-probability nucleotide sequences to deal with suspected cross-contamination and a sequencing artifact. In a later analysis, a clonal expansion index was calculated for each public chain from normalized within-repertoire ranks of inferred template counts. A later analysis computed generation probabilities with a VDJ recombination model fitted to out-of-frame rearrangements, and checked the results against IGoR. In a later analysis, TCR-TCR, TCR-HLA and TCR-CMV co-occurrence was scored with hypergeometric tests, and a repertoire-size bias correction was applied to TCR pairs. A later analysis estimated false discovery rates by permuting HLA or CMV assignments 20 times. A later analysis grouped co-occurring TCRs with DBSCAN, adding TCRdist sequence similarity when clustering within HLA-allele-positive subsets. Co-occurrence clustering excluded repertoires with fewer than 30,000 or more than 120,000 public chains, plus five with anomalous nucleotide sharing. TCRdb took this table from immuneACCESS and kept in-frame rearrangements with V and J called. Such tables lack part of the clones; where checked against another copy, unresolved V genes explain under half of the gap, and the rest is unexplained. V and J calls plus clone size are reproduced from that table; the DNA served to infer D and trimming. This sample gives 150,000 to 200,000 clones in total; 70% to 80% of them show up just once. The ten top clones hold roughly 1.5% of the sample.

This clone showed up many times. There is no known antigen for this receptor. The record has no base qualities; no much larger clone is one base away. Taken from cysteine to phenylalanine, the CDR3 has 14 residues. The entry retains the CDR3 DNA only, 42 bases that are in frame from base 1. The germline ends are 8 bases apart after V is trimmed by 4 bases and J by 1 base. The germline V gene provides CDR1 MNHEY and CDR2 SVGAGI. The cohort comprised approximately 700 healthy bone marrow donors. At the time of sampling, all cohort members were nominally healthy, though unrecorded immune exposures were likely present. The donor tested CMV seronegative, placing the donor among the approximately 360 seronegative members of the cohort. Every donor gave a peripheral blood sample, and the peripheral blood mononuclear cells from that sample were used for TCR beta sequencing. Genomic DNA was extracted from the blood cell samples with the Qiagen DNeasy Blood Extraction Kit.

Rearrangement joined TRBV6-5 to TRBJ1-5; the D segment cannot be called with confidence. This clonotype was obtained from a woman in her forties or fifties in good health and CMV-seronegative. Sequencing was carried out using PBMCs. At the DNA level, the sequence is TGTGCCAGCAGTTCCGACGGGAGCAATCAGCCCCAGCATTTT. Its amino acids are CASSSDGSNQPQHF.